Listed here are 24 T cell receptor beta chains from one sample, sequenced in a study of cytomegalovirus exposure and HLA in healthy donors. Vbeta (60) and Jbeta (13) primers were used in the PCR. Profiled with immunoSEQ multiplex PCR; TCRdb holds only in-frame clones, not every one. The table includes more than 150,000 clones, roughly 75% detected once. Sequenced sample: PBMCs. These receptors all come from a woman aged 35 to 49 in good health and CMV-seropositive.

The V gene is TRBV5-4, the J gene TRBJ2-1; D unresolved. V lost 1 base and J lost 3, with 20 bases in between. From germline, CDR1 is SGHNT and CDR2 YYREEE (reference sequence). This CDR3 has 18 residues. The CDR3 here is CASSLSAGNLPIYNEQFF. CDR3 coding DNA: TGTGCCAGCAGCTTGTCGGCAGGCAACTTACCAATCTACAATGAGCAGTTCTTC.

The genes are TRBV4-3 and TRBJ2-7; TRBD2 agrees at 8 bases. The CDR3 is 16 residues long. The V gene's germline CDR1 is LGHNA and CDR2 YSLEER. The junction had 10 bases not matched to a gene; V was cut back by 0 bases and J by 6 bases. The CDR3 bases are TGCGCCAGCAGCCAAGATCGGGGGACTAGACCGCCCGAGCAGTACTTC. This gives the protein CASSQDRGTRPPEQYF.

This clone has a single count. V usage is TRBV6-1 and J usage is TRBJ2-1; 8 bases line up with TRBD1. Germline CDR1 is MNHNS and CDR2 is SASEGT. After removal of 3 bases from V and 7 bases from J, the junction contained 8 bases not matched to a gene. The length of the CDR3 is 15 residues. The CDR3: CASSDRTGTGNEQFF. The CDR3 bases are TGTGCCAGCAGTGACCGGACAGGGACGGGAAATGAGCAGTTCTTC.

This chain links TRBV19 with TRBJ1-5; 7 bases fit TRBD1. Germline loops: CDR1 LNHDA, CDR2 SQIVND (reference sequence). V gave up 5 bases and J gave up 6 bases; unmatched junction bases: 7. The CDR3 covers 14 residues. The CDR3 DNA is TGTGCCAGTAGTGGGACAGTTGGGATTCAGCCCCAGCATTTT. The encoded protein is CASSGTVGIQPQHF.

This clone was picked up one time. The V and J genes are TRBV9 and TRBJ2-6; 11 bases map to TRBD2. Unmatched junction bases numbered 9, after V lost 4 bases and J lost 3 bases. Germline V gives CDR1 SGDLS, CDR2 YYNGEE. This CDR3 is 18 amino acids long. The CDR3 here is CASSPRGLAGGGANVLTF. The CDR3, as DNA: TGTGCCAGCAGCCCCCGTGGTCTAGCGGGAGGTGGGGCCAACGTCCTGACTTTC. Full variable domain (rest looked up from reference TRBV9 and TRBJ2-6): DSGVTQTPKHLITATGQRVTLRCSPRSGDLSVYWYQQSLDQGLQFLIQYYNGEERAKGNILERFSAQQFPDLHSELNLSSLELGDSALYFCASSPRGLAGGGANVLTFGAGSRLTVL.

Note on this clone: Other DNA sequences in the same sample also yield this CDR3. The J gene is TRBJ2-7, the V gene TRBV20-1; D unclear. Trimming stripped 5 bases from V and 4 bases from J, with 9 bases between. Per germline, CDR1 DFQATT and CDR2 SNEGSKA (reference sequence). CDR3 length: 11 residues. CDR3 protein: CSARTTYEQYF. The CDR3, as DNA: TGCAGTGCTCGTACTACGTACGAGCAGTACTTC.

This chain links TRBV27 with TRBJ2-7, with 7 bases identical to TRBD1. The CDR3 loop spans 14 amino acids. The germline V gene encodes CDR1 MNHEY and CDR2 SMNVEV (reference sequence). V shed 6 bases and J 2 bases; nucleotides not matched to a gene: 7. The CDR3 loop reads CASRARTGTYEQYF. In DNA, the CDR3 is TGTGCCAGCAGAGCCCGGACAGGAACCTACGAGCAGTACTTC.

This chain links TRBV7-8 with TRBJ2-2; a possible D gene is TRBD2 (6 bases). V was clipped by 1 base and J by 5 bases, with 11 bases between them. Germline V lookup: CDR1 SGHVS, CDR2 FQNEAQ. This CDR3 region has 15 residues. The CDR3 is CASSLGSGVTGELFF. CDR3 DNA: TGTGCCAGCAGCTTAGGATCGGGAGTAACCGGGGAGCTGTTTTTT.

The V gene is TRBV10-3, the J gene TRBJ1-1; 7 bases are shared with TRBD1. With V trimmed by 3 bases and J by 3 bases, 1 base remained unmatched. Germline V gene sequence: CDR1 ENHRY, CDR2 SYGVKD. This CDR3 spans 13 amino acids. The CDR3 reads CAISDRGDTEAFF. DNA for the CDR3: TGTGCCATCAGTGACAGGGGGGACACTGAAGCTTTCTTT.

The V and J genes are TRBV4-1 and TRBJ2-5, with 8 bases that match TRBD2. The CDR3 loop spans 16 amino acids. The germline V gene has CDR1 MGHRA and CDR2 YSYEKL. Losses at the gene ends were 6 bases for V and 5 bases for J; bases not matched to a gene: 14. The CDR3 sequence is CASSSRSTSGAETQYF. Here the CDR3 DNA reads TGCGCCAGCAGTAGCAGGTCTACTAGCGGTGCTGAGACCCAGTACTTC.

The chain joins TRBV29-1 to TRBJ1-5, with no clear D. Germline V CDR1 and CDR2: SQVTM, ANQGSEA. V shed 4 bases and J shed 0 bases, with 28 bases lying between them. This CDR3 spans 20 amino acids. The CDR3 sequence: CSVVGLRRRPGEGSNQPQHF. In DNA form, the CDR3 reads TGCAGCGTTGTGGGCTTACGGAGACGGCCGGGTGAGGGTAGCAATCAGCCCCAGCATTTT.

The J gene is TRBJ1-1, the V gene TRBV7-3, with unresolved D. Between the trimmed V and J ends, which lost 3 bases and 11 bases, there was a span of 16 bases. Per the germline V gene, CDR1 is SGHTA and CDR2 is FQGTGA. The CDR3 consists of 13 residues. This CDR3 is CASSLDLGVPAFF. For the CDR3, the DNA is TGTGCCAGCAGCTTGGACCTCGGGGTTCCGGCTTTCTTT. The full variable domain, in which reference TRBV7-3 and TRBJ1-1 provide the parts outside the CDR3, is GAGVSQTPSNKVTEKGKYVELRCDPISGHTALYWYRQSLGQGPEFLIYFQGTGAADDSGLPNDRFFAVRPEGSVSTLKIQRTERGDSAVYLCASSLDLGVPAFFGQGTRLTVV.

The chain combines TRBV6-6 with TRBJ1-3, with TRBD1 as a possible D gene (5 bases). CDR3 length: 16 amino acids. Per the germline V gene, CDR1 is MNHNY and CDR2 is SVGAGI (reference sequence). Trimming shortened V by 5 bases and J by 1 base, and 15 bases separated the two germline ends. CDR3 amino acids: CASSRPRQGSGNTIYF. The CDR3 coding sequence is TGTGCCAGCAGTCGCCCTCGTCAGGGTTCTGGAAACACCATATATTTT.

This rearrangement joins TRBV6-4 to TRBJ1-1; 8 nucleotides align to TRBD1. Germline V gene lookup returns CDR1 MRHNA and CDR2 SNTAGT. Trimming cost V 5 bases and J 2 bases; bases outside gene matches: 7. The CDR3 spans 15 residues. Written as DNA, the CDR3 is TGTGCCAGCAGTCGAGAACAGGGGGGAAACACTGAAGCTTTCTTT. It encodes CASSREQGGNTEAFF.

This chain connects TRBV9 to TRBJ1-4; TRBD1 matches 7 bases. J lost 5 bases, V lost 4 bases, and 11 bases had no gene match. CDR1 is SGDLS, CDR2 YYNGEE, per germline. This CDR3 is built from 16 residues. CDR3 sequence (DNA): TGTGCCAGCAGCAAGAACCCGGGACAGAGCAATGAAAAACTGTTTTTT. This encodes CASSKNPGQSNEKLFF.

Details on this clone: The same CDR3 arises from other DNA sequences in this sample as well. V gene TRBV15 combines with J gene TRBJ1-1, with TRBD1 matching 8 bases. Per the germline V gene, CDR1 is LNHNV and CDR2 is YYDKDF (reference sequence). V gave up 1 base and J gave up 5 bases; unmatched junction bases: 3. This CDR3 has 14 amino acids. The CDR3 region has the DNA TGTGCCACCAGCAGAGCTGACAGGGGAACTGAAGCTTTCTTT. Translating it yields CATSRADRGTEAFF.

This rearrangement joins TRBV5-1 to TRBJ1-4; TRBD1 matches 8 bases. The germline gives CDR1 SGHRS, CDR2 YFSETQ. The CDR3 sequence is 16 residues long. V lost 4 bases, J lost 2 bases, and 7 bases stayed unmatched. The CDR3 DNA sequence: TGCGCCAGCAGCGCACGACCAGGGGGCACTAATGAAAAACTGTTTTTT. Its protein product is CASSARPGGTNEKLFF.

Only one count was recorded for this clone. The chain has TRBV28 and TRBJ1-2; D remains ambiguous. V was pared by 7 bases and J by 5 bases, with 17 bases between. Germline V CDR1 and CDR2: MDHEN, SYDVKM. CDR3 size: 14 residues. The CDR3 DNA follows: TGTGCCAGCAATCAAGGAAGTAGCGGATATGGCTACACCTTC. Translation: CASNQGSSGYGYTF.

This chain connects TRBV4-1 to TRBJ2-1; TRBD2 agrees at 12 bases. This CDR3 is 15 amino acids long. With 4 bases clipped from V and 3 bases from J, the junction kept 1 base outside the gene matches. Germline CDR1 MGHRA, CDR2 YSYEKL. The CDR3 bases are TGCGCCAGCAGCCTGGGACTAGCGGGCTACAATGAGCAGTTCTTC. Translated: CASSLGLAGYNEQFF.

This clone was observed a single time. This chain links TRBV7-2 with TRBJ2-5; 9 nucleotides line up with TRBD1. This CDR3 has 14 residues. Unmatched junction bases numbered 1, after V lost 3 bases and J lost 2 bases. From germline, CDR1 is SGHTA and CDR2 FQGNSA. CDR3 in amino acids: CASSFDRGQETQYF. In DNA, the CDR3 is TGTGCCAGCAGCTTCGACAGGGGGCAAGAGACCCAGTACTTC.

This chain uses TRBV19 with TRBJ1-5; D remains ambiguous. This CDR3 contains 17 residues. Trimming removed 1 base from V and 4 bases from J, with 17 bases in between. Germline CDR1 is LNHDA and CDR2 is SQIVND (reference sequence). CDR3 amino acids: CASSIAFTLGPNQPQHF. CDR3 DNA: TGTGCCAGTAGTATAGCGTTCACTCTTGGGCCAAATCAGCCCCAGCATTTT.

This chain links TRBV6-6 with TRBJ2-2, with D possibly TRBD1 on 5 matching bases. The CDR3 length is 16 residues. Germline lookup yields CDR1 MNHNY and CDR2 SVGAGI (reference sequence). V lost 1 base and J lost 5, with 14 bases in between. The CDR3 sequence: CASSYFVVGATGELFF. The CDR3 DNA follows: TGTGCCAGCAGTTACTTTGTCGTTGGGGCGACCGGGGAGCTGTTTTTT.

CDR3 nucleotide sequence: TGCGCCAGCAGCCGCGGGACAGGGGAAAATGAAAAACTGTTTTTT. Translation gives CASSRGTGENEKLFF. The J gene is TRBJ1-4, the V gene TRBV5-1, with 10 bases fitting TRBD1. V shed 4 bases, J shed 5 bases, and the junction held 5 bases outside the gene matches. Per the germline V gene, CDR1 is SGHRS and CDR2 is YFSETQ. The length of the CDR3 is 15 residues.

V and J are TRBV7-3 and TRBJ2-7; a weak D match, TRBD2 (6 bases). Between the trimmed V and J ends, which lost 4 bases and 5 bases, there was a span of 12 bases. CDR1 and CDR2 (germline): SGHTA, FQGTGA. CDR3 size: 13 residues. The CDR3 DNA follows: TGTGCCAGCAGCTCAAACAGCGGGCACGAGCAGTACTTC. Translating gives CASSSNSGHEQYF.